Listed below are T cell receptor beta chains from one sample, sequenced in a study of technical replicates of blood from several donors. Repertoires were generated with immunoSEQ multiplex PCR, while TCRdb's copy carries only in-frame clones and drops some. The table records approximately 81,000 clones, almost 96% of them present only once. The sample consisted of T cells isolated from PBMCs. The receptors here all came from a human donor in good health. CDR3s include the opening cysteine and the closing phenylalanine or tryptophan. The D gene is left open where the match is weak.

TRBV4-2	TRBD2	TRBJ2-1	CASSTGTSGRESSYNEQFF
TRBV19	TRBD1	TRBJ1-2	CASSPGTGDGYTF
TRBV10-3	NA	TRBJ1-1	CAISDAGHDTEAFF
TRBV4-2	TRBD1	TRBJ2-1	CASSQEGYRGLGDEQFF
TRBV5-1	TRBD2	TRBJ2-2	CASSEGLAVTGELFF
TRBV9	NA	TRBJ2-7	CASSVTPGDSYEQYF
TRBV5-1	TRBD1	TRBJ2-7	CASSLRQGPQPYEQYF
TRBV28	TRBD1	TRBJ1-3	CASKGQGTRTIYF
TRBV5-4	NA	TRBJ2-7	CASSLFQTYEQYF
TRBV27	NA	TRBJ2-1	CASSLPRDRRSAYNEQFF
TRBV27	NA	TRBJ1-5	CASSLFRGEGQPQHF
TRBV30	NA	TRBJ1-1	CAWSVLKNTEAFF
TRBV18	NA	TRBJ2-3	CASSPHNRRSTDTQYF
TRBV7-9	TRBD1	TRBJ2-6	CASSSVSGQGTGANVLTF
TRBV21-1	NA	TRBJ1-1	CASSTWTGNTEAFF
TRBV25-1	NA	TRBJ2-2	CASSEGGHTGELFF
TRBV19	TRBD1	TRBJ2-3	CASSQTPRDRGLLSTDTQYF
TRBV5-6	NA	TRBJ1-4	CASSLAVFGATNEKLFF
TRBV7-2	NA	TRBJ2-2	CASSLTPSSGGAHTGELFF
TRBV6-5	TRBD2	TRBJ2-7	CASSYGTSGYEQYF
TRBV6-5	TRBD1	TRBJ2-5	CASRPSGGGQETQYF
TRBV19	TRBD2	TRBJ2-3	CASSIGGRVTSTDTQYF
TRBV9	NA	TRBJ1-1	CASSVDMNTEAFF
TRBV5-1	NA	TRBJ2-3	CASSLVLPDTQYF
TRBV5-4	TRBD1	TRBJ2-7	CASSSTGTGYHEQYF
TRBV6-6	TRBD1	TRBJ2-2	CASIYGTGPGELFF
TRBV4-3	NA	TRBJ2-3	CASSQDGGFTTDTQYF
TRBV16	NA	TRBJ1-1	CASSDQGMNTEAFF
TRBV4-1	TRBD1	TRBJ1-5	CASSRLTGELPPQHF
TRBV5-1	NA	TRBJ2-1	CASSRGSNEQFF
TRBV7-2	NA	TRBJ2-7	CASSLPNWSEQYF
TRBV4-3	TRBD2	TRBJ2-3	CASSQETALAGADTQYF
TRBV9	TRBD2	TRBJ2-7	CASSAGAGGRYEQYF
TRBV28	TRBD1	TRBJ2-7	CASSLTHGQASYEQYF